The 20 T cell receptor beta chains listed next were all sequenced from one sample in a study of PD-1 blockade in classical Hodgkin lymphoma. All trial patients relapsed after autologous stem cell transplantation. Libraries were prepared by immunoSEQ multiplex PCR; TCRdb keeps only in-frame clonotypes and omits some of them. This table has 29,000 or so clones, 60% to 85% appearing once. This material consisted of peripheral blood mononuclear cells (PBMCs), taken before the second cycle of nivolumab. Receptors were obtained from a human donor with classical Hodgkin lymphoma.

This chain uses TRBV27 with TRBJ1-2, with 9 bases lining up with TRBD1. This CDR3 comprises 14 residues. J gave up 4 bases and V 8 bases, and 8 bases lay outside the gene matches. Germline V gene lookup returns CDR1 MNHEY and CDR2 SMNVEV (reference sequence). The CDR3 here is CASFGTGPIYGYTF. The CDR3 DNA is TGTGCCAGCTTCGGGACAGGGCCGATCTATGGCTACACCTTC.

This clone was picked up one time. The chain has TRBV11-3 and TRBJ2-7; TRBD1 aligns across 7 bases. The germline V gene encodes CDR1 SGHNT and CDR2 YENEEA. The V segment lost 1 base and the J segment 9 bases; nucleotides outside the gene matches: 3. The CDR3 consists of 12 residues. The chain's CDR3 is CASSLGQGRQYF. CDR3 nucleotide sequence: TGTGCCAGCAGCTTAGGACAGGGTCGGCAGTACTTC.

This chain connects TRBV4-2 to TRBJ2-2; 13 bases line up with TRBD2. Trimming at V came to 5 bases and at J to 3 bases, leaving 12 bases not matched to a gene. This CDR3 is built from 19 residues. Germline V CDR1 and CDR2: LGHNA, YNFKEQ. As DNA, the CDR3 is TGTGCCAGCAGCTCTCCCGGGACTAGCGGGGAATTCTACACCGGGGAGCTGTTTTTT. Encoded protein: CASSSPGTSGEFYTGELFF.

J is TRBJ2-5 and V is TRBV28; a possible D gene is TRBD2 (7 bases). The CDR3 contains 14 residues. Germline V gene lookup returns CDR1 MDHEN and CDR2 SYDVKM. V shed 4 bases and J shed 4 bases, with 13 bases lying between them. The CDR3 DNA reads as TGTGCCAGCAGTTCGCGGGGGCTAGCAGAGACCCAGTACTTC. Translating it yields CASSSRGLAETQYF.

This clone was counted a few times. V and J are TRBV6-6 and TRBJ2-5; a weak D match, TRBD1 (5 bases). The CDR3 has 16 amino acids. CDR1 is MNHNY and CDR2 is SVGAGI in the germline V gene (reference sequence). The germline V and J ends were trimmed by 6 bases and 1 base, with 18 bases remaining between them. The CDR3 coding sequence is TGTGCCAGCAGAGAGTTGCAGGGCGCAGTCCAAGAGACCCAGTACTTC. Amino acids: CASRELQGAVQETQYF.

The chain recombines TRBV5-1 with TRBJ2-7; D unresolved. Between the trimmed V and J ends, which lost 0 bases and 2 bases, there was a span of 15 bases. Looked up from germline, CDR1 is SGHRS and CDR2 is YFSETQ. This CDR3 is built from 16 residues. CDR3: CASSLGGTYLTYEQYF. For the CDR3, the DNA is TGCGCCAGCAGCTTGGGTGGCACTTACTTAACCTACGAGCAGTACTTC.

The chain uses TRBV7-3 and TRBJ2-1; D is ambiguous. The germline V gene encodes CDR1 SGHTA and CDR2 FQGTGA. The CDR3 is made up of 15 amino acids. Trimming shortened V by 8 bases and J by 0 bases, and 14 bases separated the two germline ends. The CDR3 nucleotides are TGTGCCAGCGCCCCATTTCGGAGCTCCTACAATGAGCAGTTCTTC. It specifies CASAPFRSSYNEQFF.

The rearrangement links TRBV27 to TRBJ1-5; D gene ambiguous. Germline values: CDR1 MNHEY, CDR2 SMNVEV (reference sequence). This CDR3 comprises 15 residues. The V gene lost 5 bases and the J gene lost 0 bases, with 11 bases spanning the gap. Here the CDR3 reads CASSAGVYSNQPQHF. The CDR3 nucleotides are TGTGCCAGCAGTGCCGGGGTTTATAGCAATCAGCCCCAGCATTTT.

The gene calls are TRBV7-9 and TRBJ1-1; 7 bases line up with TRBD1. V shed 6 bases, J shed 3 bases, and the junction held 4 bases outside the gene matches. Per germline, CDR1 SEHNR and CDR2 FQNEAQ (reference sequence). This CDR3 comprises 13 residues. As DNA, the CDR3 is TGTGCCAGCAGTGACGACAGGGACACTGAAGCTTTCTTT. It encodes CASSDDRDTEAFF.

This chain uses TRBV11-2 with TRBJ1-3; D call uncertain. Trimming stripped 2 bases from V and 2 bases from J, with 1 base between. This CDR3 region has 12 residues. Germline CDR1 reads SGHAT; CDR2 reads FQNNGV. This CDR3 is CASSLTGNTIYF. The CDR3 DNA reads as TGTGCCAGCAGCTTAACTGGAAACACCATATATTTT.

The V and J genes are TRBV2 and TRBJ2-3; 8 bases are a match to TRBD2. With 7 bases clipped from V and 2 bases from J, the junction kept 14 bases outside the gene matches. Germline CDR1 SNHLY, CDR2 FYNNEI. The CDR3 runs to 17 residues. The CDR3 nucleotides read TGTGCCAGCACCTTCACTGTGGGGCGGGGGGCCACAGATACGCAGTATTTT. This encodes CASTFTVGRGATDTQYF.

V and J are TRBV6-1 and TRBJ2-5, with TRBD1 as a possible D gene (6 bases). V lost 6 bases to trimming and J lost 3 bases, with 11 bases between them. The CDR3 covers 13 residues. Germline V gene data show CDR1 as MNHNS and CDR2 as SASEGT. CDR3 nucleotides: TGTGCCAGCAGGGACAGCTTTGAAGAGACCCAGTACTTC. It is translated as CASRDSFEETQYF.

This clone was observed once. The same CDR3 also results from other DNA sequences found in this sample. The chain uses TRBV11-2 and TRBJ2-5; D remains unclear. The V end was cut by 3 bases, the J end by 4 bases, with 3 bases between. Germline assignment: CDR1 SGHAT and CDR2 FQNNGV. The CDR3 covers 11 residues. In DNA, the CDR3 is TGTGCCAGCAGCTTGGGAGAGACCCAGTACTTC. Protein product: CASSLGETQYF.

V gene TRBV11-2 combines with J gene TRBJ2-7; 8 positions agree with TRBD1. Germline trimming cut 3 bases from V and 3 bases from J; bases unmatched to any gene: 7. CDR3 length: 15 residues. Germline V CDR1 and CDR2: SGHAT, FQNNGV. CDR3 in amino acids: CASSFTGQANYEQYF. The DNA for the CDR3 is TGTGCCAGCAGCTTTACGGGACAGGCCAACTACGAGCAGTACTTC. The full variable domain, completed using reference TRBV11-2 and TRBJ2-7, is EAGVAQSPRYKIIEKRQSVAFWCNPISGHATLYWYQQILGQGPKLLIQFQNNGVVDDSQLPKDRFSAERLKGVDSTLKIQPAKLEDSAVYLCASSFTGQANYEQYFGPGTRLTVT.

The chain is built from TRBV6-1 and TRBJ2-1; TRBD1 aligns across 9 bases. The CDR3 has 16 amino acids. Germline CDR1 MNHNS, CDR2 SASEGT. V shed 0 bases, J shed 7 bases, and the junction held 7 bases outside the gene matches. The CDR3 protein is CASSEARGTGRNEQFF. The CDR3 bases are TGTGCCAGCAGTGAAGCGCGCGGGACAGGGCGAAATGAGCAGTTCTTC.

This clone was picked up a small number of times. The chain uses TRBV19 and TRBJ2-7; TRBD1 matches 7 bases. The ends lost 3 bases at V and 6 bases at J; junction bases unmatched: 8. Germline CDR1 is LNHDA and CDR2 is SQIVND (reference sequence). The CDR3 totals 14 residues. The CDR3 DNA follows: TGTGCCAGTAGTATCCGACAGGGTGTCGGCGAGCAGTACTTC. Translated, it gives CASSIRQGVGEQYF.

The chain uses TRBV7-2 and TRBJ2-2; TRBD1 matches at 8 bases. Germline assignment: CDR1 SGHTA and CDR2 FQGNSA. V lost 5 bases, J lost 1 base, and 0 bases stayed unmatched. The CDR3 is made up of 14 amino acids. CDR3 bases: TGTGCCAGCAGCGGGACAGGGAACACCGGGGAGCTGTTTTTT. The encoded protein is CASSGTGNTGELFF.

Turning to this clone: The junction departs from the called germline gene at one end, perhaps through a read error. The J gene is TRBJ2-7, the V gene TRBV6-5; D remains unclear. Germline V CDR1 and CDR2: MNHEY, SVGAGI. CDR3 length: 11 amino acids. The CDR3 protein is CASSDSYEQYF. CDR3 nucleotide sequence: TGTGCCAGCAGTGACTCCTACGAGCAGTACTTC.

This chain links TRBV4-2 with TRBJ2-7; 8 bases align to TRBD1. Per the germline V gene, CDR1 is LGHNA and CDR2 is YNFKEQ. After removal of 0 bases from V and 4 bases from J, the junction contained 14 bases not matched to a gene. This CDR3 contains 18 residues. The CDR3 DNA follows: TGTGCCAGCAGCCAAGAGGCCGGACAGGGTATGAGCCAGTACGAGCAGTACTTC. This encodes CASSQEAGQGMSQYEQYF.

This rearrangement joins TRBV7-6 to TRBJ2-7; D possibly corresponds to TRBD1 (7 bases). With 8 bases removed from V and 2 bases from J, the gap between germline ends came to 13 bases. This CDR3 region has 13 residues. Looked up from germline, CDR1 is SGHVS and CDR2 is FNYEAQ. As DNA, the CDR3 is TGTGCCAGCGGGAGGACAGGTACCTACGAGCAGTACTTC. Protein product: CASGRTGTYEQYF.